The sample holds a few counts of the clone carrying this T cell receptor beta chain. Its antigen remains unidentified. TCR sequencing used cDNA made by reverse transcription of extracted RNA. Data came from immunoSEQ multiplex PCR; TCRdb stores just in-frame clones and leaves some out. The sample yields over 150,000 clones, 60% to 70% seen once. Treatment: oral pan-JAK inhibitor, 5-10 mg twice daily. These data belong to a study of CD8+ T cells in alopecia areata. At the level of the study: In an open-label trial, patients got 5 to 10 mg tofacitinib twice daily.

The CDR3 consists of 14 residues. Germline values: CDR1 SEHNR, CDR2 FQNEAQ (reference sequence). The V gene end was trimmed by 1 base and the J gene end by 9 bases; junction bases not matched to a gene: 4. Points from the study as a whole: While tofacitinib was given, many expanded lesional clones persisted in scalp and blood.

The chain employs TRBV7-9 and TRBJ2-1; 9 nucleotides line up with TRBD1. The source of this sequence is a human donor with alopecia areata. The material was CD4+ T cells sorted from blood, obtained at week 4, from a patient treated with tofacitinib. CDR3 sequence (DNA): TGTGCCAGCAGCTTAGGGACAGGGGCTAGTGAGCAGTTCTTC. It specifies CASSLGTGASEQFF.